This T cell receptor beta chain stems from a study of blood T cell repertoires in COVID-19. About the research overall: The United States, Italy and Spain supplied acute and convalescent COVID-19 samples. PBMCs, B-cell-depleted T cells, or T cells provided the cDNA or gDNA that made up the material.

Germline V gives CDR1 SGHTS, CDR2 YDEGEE. The CDR3 is 16 amino acids. V lost 3 bases to trimming and J lost 2 bases, with 14 bases between them. In the original processing: It was from reference gene primer amplification that nucleated cell counts were estimated. TCRdb keeps only in-frame clones here, not all; method: immunoSEQ multiplex PCR. D and trimming were read from the DNA, whereas the V and J calls and clone size are those reported in that table. The sample lists roughly 70,000 clones; more than 70% were seen once. This receptor was obtained from a man between 70 and 80 years old with active or convalescent COVID-19. The sample consisted of peripheral blood. The chain joins TRBV5-8 to TRBJ1-4; a possible D gene is TRBD1 (5 bases). In DNA, the CDR3 is TGTGCCAGCAGCTCGGCAGGGTGGTCGACTAATGAAAAACTGTTTTTT. This codes for CASSSAGWSTNEKLFF.